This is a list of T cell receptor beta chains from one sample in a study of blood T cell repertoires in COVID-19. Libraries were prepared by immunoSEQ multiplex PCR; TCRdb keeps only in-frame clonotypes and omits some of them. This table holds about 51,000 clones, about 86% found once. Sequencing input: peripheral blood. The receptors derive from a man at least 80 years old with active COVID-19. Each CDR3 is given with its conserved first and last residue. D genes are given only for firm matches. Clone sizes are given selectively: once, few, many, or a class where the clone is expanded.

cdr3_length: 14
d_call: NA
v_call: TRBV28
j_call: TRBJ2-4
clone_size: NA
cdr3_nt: TGTGCCAGCAGTTCGAGGATAGCCAAAAACATTCAGTACTTC
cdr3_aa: CASSSRIAKNIQYF

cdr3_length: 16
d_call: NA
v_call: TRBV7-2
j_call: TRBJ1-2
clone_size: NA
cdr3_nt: TGTGCCAGCAGCTTAGCGCGGGACCTCACCGGCTATGGCTACACCTTC
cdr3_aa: CASSLARDLTGYGYTF

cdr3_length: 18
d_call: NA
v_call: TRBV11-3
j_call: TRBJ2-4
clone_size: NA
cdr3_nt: TGTGCCGGGTTCTCTGAGGACAGATCGGGGCCAGCCAAAAACATTCAGTACTTC
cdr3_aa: CAGFSEDRSGPAKNIQYF

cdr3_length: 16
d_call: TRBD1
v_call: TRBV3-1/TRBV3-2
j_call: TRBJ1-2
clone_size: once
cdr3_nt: TGTGCCAGCAGCCAAGTTGGGACAGGGTCCCTGCTTGGCTACACCTTC
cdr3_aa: CASSQVGTGSLLGYTF

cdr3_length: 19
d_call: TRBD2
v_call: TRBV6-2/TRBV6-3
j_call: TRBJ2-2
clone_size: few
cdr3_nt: TGTGCCAGCAGTTACTCGATGGCTAGCGGGAGGGCGAACACCGGGGAGCTGTTTTTT
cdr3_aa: CASSYSMASGRANTGELFF

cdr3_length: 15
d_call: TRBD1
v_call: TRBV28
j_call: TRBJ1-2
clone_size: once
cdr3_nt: TGTGCCAGCAGTCTAAAACAGGGGAATGAAGATGGCTACACCTTC
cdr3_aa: CASSLKQGNEDGYTF

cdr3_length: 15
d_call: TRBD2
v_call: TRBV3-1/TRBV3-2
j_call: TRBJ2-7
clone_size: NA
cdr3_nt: TGTGCCAGCAGCTCCGGACTAGCGGGAGTGGGGGAGCAGTACTTC
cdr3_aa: CASSSGLAGVGEQYF

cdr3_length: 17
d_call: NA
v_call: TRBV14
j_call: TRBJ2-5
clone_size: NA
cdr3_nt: TGTGCCAGCAGCCAAGATTACAGGTTGTATAAGAGAGAGACCCAGTACTTC
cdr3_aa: CASSQDYRLYKRETQYF

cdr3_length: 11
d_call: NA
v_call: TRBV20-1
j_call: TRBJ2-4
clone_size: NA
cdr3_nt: TGCAGTGCTAGGATAGGGGAGGGGGAGTACTTC
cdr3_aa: CSARIGEGEYF

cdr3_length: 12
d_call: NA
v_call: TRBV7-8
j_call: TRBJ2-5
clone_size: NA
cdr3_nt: TGTGCCAGCAGTCAAACAGGGGAGACCCAGTACTTC
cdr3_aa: CASSQTGETQYF

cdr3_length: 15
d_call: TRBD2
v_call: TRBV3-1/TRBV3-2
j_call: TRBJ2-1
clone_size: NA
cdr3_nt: TGTGCCAGCAGCGAGGGAGGGGTGGCCTACAATGAGCAGTTCTTC
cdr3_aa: CASSEGGVAYNEQFF

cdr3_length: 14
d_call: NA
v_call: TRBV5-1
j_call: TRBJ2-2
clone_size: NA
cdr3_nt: TGCGCCAGCAGCGAAGACACCTACACCGGGGAGCTGTTTTTT
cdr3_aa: CASSEDTYTGELFF

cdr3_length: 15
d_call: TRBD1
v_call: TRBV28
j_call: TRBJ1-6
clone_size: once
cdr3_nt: TGTGCCAGCAGTTTAGGGGACAGGGGTAATTCACCCCTCCACTTT
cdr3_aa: CASSLGDRGNSPLHF

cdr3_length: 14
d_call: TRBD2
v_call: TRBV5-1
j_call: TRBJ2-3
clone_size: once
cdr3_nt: TGCGCCACCCGAGAAGCGGGAGGGGCGGATACGCAGTATTTT
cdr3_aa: CATREAGGADTQYF

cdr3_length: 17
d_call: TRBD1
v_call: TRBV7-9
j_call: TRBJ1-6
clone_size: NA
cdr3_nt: TGTGCCAGCAGCTCAACCTTGACAGGGGCCTATAATTCACCCCTCCACTTT
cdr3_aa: CASSSTLTGAYNSPLHF

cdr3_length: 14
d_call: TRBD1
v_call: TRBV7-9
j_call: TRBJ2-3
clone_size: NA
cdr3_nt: TGTGCCAGCAGCGGGACAGGGAGCACAGATACGCAGTATTTT
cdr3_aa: CASSGTGSTDTQYF

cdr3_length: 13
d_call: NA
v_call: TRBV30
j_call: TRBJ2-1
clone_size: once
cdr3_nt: TGTGCCTGGACCCGCAGTCAAGGTTCAGGGCAGTTCTTC
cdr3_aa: CAWTRSQGSGQFF

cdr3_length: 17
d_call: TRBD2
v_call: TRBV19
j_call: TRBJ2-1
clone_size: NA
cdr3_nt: TGTGCCAGTAGTATAAGGAGTACCGGGACTAGCGGGAGTGAGCAGTTCTTC
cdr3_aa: CASSIRSTGTSGSEQFF

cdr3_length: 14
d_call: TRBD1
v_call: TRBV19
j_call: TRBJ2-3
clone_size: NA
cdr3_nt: TGTGCCAGTAGTACAGGACAGGGGTTTGATACGCAGTATTTT
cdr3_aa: CASSTGQGFDTQYF

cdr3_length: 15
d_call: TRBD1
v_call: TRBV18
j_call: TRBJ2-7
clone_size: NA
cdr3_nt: TGTGCCAGCTCACCCGGGACAGGAGCTACCCACGAGCAGTACTTC
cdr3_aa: CASSPGTGATHEQYF

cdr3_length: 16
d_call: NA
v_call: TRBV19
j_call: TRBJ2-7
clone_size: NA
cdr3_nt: TGTGCCAGTAGTCCTGGACCCTCGGGGGTGGGCTACGAGCAGTACTTC
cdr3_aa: CASSPGPSGVGYEQYF

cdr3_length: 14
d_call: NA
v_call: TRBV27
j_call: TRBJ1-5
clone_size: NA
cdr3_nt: TGTGCCAGCAGTTTATCGTCGGGGTTTCAGCCCCAGCATTTT
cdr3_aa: CASSLSSGFQPQHF

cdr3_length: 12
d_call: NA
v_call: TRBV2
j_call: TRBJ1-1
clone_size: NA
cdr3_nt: TGTGCCAGCAGTCGAAACGGCGGTGAAGCTTTCTTT
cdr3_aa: CASSRNGGEAFF

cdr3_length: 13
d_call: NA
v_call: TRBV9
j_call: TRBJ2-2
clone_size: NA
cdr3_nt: TGTGCCAGCAGCGTAGCCTACACCGGGGAGCTGTTTTTT
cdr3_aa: CASSVAYTGELFF

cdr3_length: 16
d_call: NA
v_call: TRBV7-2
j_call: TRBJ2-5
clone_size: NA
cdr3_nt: TGTGCCAGCAGCTTATTAGGACACCTACCACAAGAGACCCAGTACTTC
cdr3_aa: CASSLLGHLPQETQYF